This T cell receptor beta chain stems from a study of blood T cell repertoires in COVID-19. Study-level information: Samples representing acute and convalescent COVID-19 were sourced from the United States, Italy and Spain. PBMCs, B-cell-depleted T cells, or T cells provided the cDNA or gDNA that made up the material.

This CDR3 comprises 12 residues. Trimming took 6 bases from V and 10 from J, leaving 13 bases between them. Source study methods: Estimated nucleated cell counts came from reference gene primer amplification. The method was immunoSEQ multiplex PCR; TCRdb's version includes in-frame clones alone and lacks a portion of them. Clone size and V and J calls were adopted from that table, with D and trimming inferred from the DNA. The table records roughly 150,000 clones, approximately 91% of them present only once. Enrolment of Seattle patients took place during active infection, and they were followed longitudinally.

The specimen was peripheral blood. The TCR originated in a young man with COVID-19, enrolled during active disease. The V call is TRBV12-3 or TRBV12-4, the J call TRBJ2-1; D ambiguous. CDR3 sequence reads: CASSLHSSEQFF. DNA of the CDR3: TGTGCCAGCAGCCTCCATTCGAGCGAGCAGTTCTTC.